A single sample is the source of the 23 T cell receptor beta chains below, sequenced in a study of cytomegalovirus exposure and HLA in healthy donors. PCR employed 60 Vbeta and 13 Jbeta primers. Using immunoSEQ multiplex PCR, the repertoire was profiled, and TCRdb retains in-frame clones only, with some absent. The table includes tens of thousands of clones, 65% to 75% detected once. Input material: PBMCs. Receptor source: a young man in good health and CMV-seronegative.

This clone was counted a single time. The chain carries TRBV19 and TRBJ2-1, with D maybe TRBD1 (6 bases). Germline assignment: CDR1 LNHDA and CDR2 SQIVND (reference sequence). The CDR3 covers 15 residues. V was cut by 6 bases and J by 15 bases, with 27 bases left in between. This chain's CDR3 is CASSQDSSLYNTAFF. CDR3 DNA: TGTGCCAGTAGCCAGGACAGCTCTCTCTACAATACGGCGTTCTTC.

CDR3 region: CASLPDRGFYGYTF. The CDR3 DNA is TGTGCCAGTTTGCCGGACAGGGGCTTCTATGGCTACACCTTC. The chain couples TRBV19 to TRBJ1-2, with 9 bases that match TRBD1. Per the germline V gene, CDR1 is LNHDA and CDR2 is SQIVND (reference sequence). V lost 8 bases, J lost 4 bases, and 8 bases stayed unmatched. This CDR3 comprises 14 residues.

The J gene is TRBJ1-2, the V gene TRBV6-1; 7 nucleotides agree with TRBD1. CDR3 length equals 14 residues. Germline trimming cut 3 bases from V and 2 bases from J; bases unmatched to any gene: 3. Looked up from germline, CDR1 is MNHNS and CDR2 is SASEGT. This CDR3 reads CASSDEQGNYGYTF. CDR3 nucleotides: TGTGCCAGCAGTGACGAACAGGGGAACTATGGCTACACCTTC.

This clone came up once. The chain is built from TRBV28 and TRBJ2-7, with 8 bases fitting TRBD1. V shed 9 bases and J 6 bases; nucleotides not matched to a gene: 10. Germline V gene lookup returns CDR1 MDHEN and CDR2 SYDVKM. The CDR3 is 13 amino acids. CDR3 bases: TGTGCCAGTCTACGGACAGGGTTGAGCGAGCAGTACTTC. This sequence encodes CASLRTGLSEQYF.

Concerning this clone: A far larger clone is only one base removed, so a read error is likely. This sequence joins TRBV27 and TRBJ1-1; weak D call: TRBD1 (5 bases). Germline CDR1 and CDR2: MNHEY and SMNVEV (reference sequence). This CDR3 comprises 14 residues. Here the CDR3 DNA reads TGTGCCAGCAGGCAGGCGACAGCAGGCACTGAAGCTTCCTTT. Amino acids: CASRQATAGTEASF.

The chain joins TRBV6-5 to TRBJ2-1, with 7 bases aligning to TRBD2. The CDR3 has 13 amino acids. CDR1 MNHEY and CDR2 SVGAGI come from the germline V gene. V shed 8 bases, J shed 7 bases, and the junction held 8 bases outside the gene matches. The CDR3: CASRGGRMNEQFF. In DNA form, the CDR3 reads TGTGCCAGCCGGGGCGGGAGAATGAATGAGCAGTTCTTC.

The chain couples TRBV7-3 to TRBJ2-1; possible D gene TRBD2, 6 bases. Germline CDR1 and CDR2: SGHTA and FQGTGA. With 6 bases removed from V and 5 bases from J, the gap between germline ends came to 11 bases. The length of the CDR3 is 13 residues. The CDR3 bases are TGTGCCAGCAGGTCTAGCGTAAACAATGAGCAGTTCTTC. It translates to CASRSSVNNEQFF.

The chain combines TRBV4-2 with TRBJ2-3; TRBD1 matches 9 bases. J was trimmed by 5 bases and V by 4 bases; bases with no gene match: 4. CDR1 is LGHNA and CDR2 is YNFKEQ in the germline V gene. The CDR3 loop spans 14 amino acids. This chain's CDR3 is CASSLGTGQDTQYF. The DNA of the CDR3 is TGTGCCAGCAGCCTTGGGACAGGGCAAGATACGCAGTATTTT.

To note about this clone: The sample has other DNA sequences that encode this CDR3 too. The chain couples TRBV7-2 to TRBJ2-2; D not resolved. This CDR3 region has 11 residues. Germline V CDR1 and CDR2: SGHTA, FQGNSA. V lost 6 bases, J lost 8 bases, and 7 bases lay in between. The CDR3 nucleotides are TGTGCCAGCAGTCCCAGGGGGGAGCTGTTTTTT. Translation: CASSPRGELFF.

The rearrangement joins TRBV28 to TRBJ2-6; unclear D gene. The CDR3 covers 15 residues. The germline CDR1 and CDR2 sequences are MDHEN and SYDVKM. Trimming removed 4 bases at V and 1 base at J, with 8 bases between. CDR3 loop: CASSYGSSGANVLTF. The CDR3 DNA reads as TGTGCCAGCAGTTACGGTTCTTCTGGGGCCAACGTCCTGACTTTC.

The V call is TRBV7-9, the J call TRBJ2-3, with TRBD2 matching 11 bases. V trimming: 1 base; J trimming: 2 bases; junction bases outside the gene matches: 2. CDR3 length: 16 residues. Germline V gene lookup returns CDR1 SEHNR and CDR2 FQNEAQ (reference sequence). This chain's CDR3 is CASSLGTSGFTDTQYF. CDR3 DNA: TGTGCCAGCAGCTTAGGGACTAGCGGGTTCACAGATACGCAGTATTTT. Complete variable domain (other parts from reference TRBV7-9 and TRBJ2-3): DTGVSQNPRHKITKRGQNVTFRCDPISEHNRLYWYRQTLGQGPEFLTYFQNEAQLEKSRLLSDRFSAERPKGSFSTLEIQRTEQGDSAMYLCASSLGTSGFTDTQYFGPGTRLTVL.

The chain uses TRBV7-6 and TRBJ2-2, with 7 bases that match TRBD2. The V segment lost 1 base and the J segment 5 bases; nucleotides outside the gene matches: 4. This CDR3 contains 15 residues. Looked up from germline, CDR1 is SGHVS and CDR2 is FNYEAQ. DNA of the CDR3: TGTGCCAGCAGCTTAGGCCGGGGGGAAACCGGGGAGCTGTTTTTT. Protein product: CASSLGRGETGELFF.

The rearrangement links TRBV11-2 to TRBJ1-1; possibly TRBD1 for D (6 bases). In germline, CDR1 is SGHAT, CDR2 FQNNGV. V was clipped by 0 bases and J by 4 bases, with 12 bases between them. The CDR3 consists of 15 residues. As DNA, the CDR3 is TGTGCCAGCAGCTTAGATGGAAGGGGGTCCACTGAAGCTTTCTTT. This codes for CASSLDGRGSTEAFF.

This clone was counted only a few times. Other nucleotide sequences in the sample specify the same CDR3. The chain recombines TRBV15 with TRBJ2-6; no definite D call. The germline V and J ends were trimmed by 0 bases and 0 bases, with 3 bases remaining between them. The germline V gene encodes CDR1 LNHNV and CDR2 YYDKDF (reference sequence). This CDR3 contains 15 residues. Here the CDR3 DNA reads TGTGCCACCAGCAGAGACAACTCTGGGGCCAACGTCCTGACTTTC. Translated: CATSRDNSGANVLTF.

This sequence joins TRBV27 and TRBJ1-1; possible D gene TRBD1, 6 bases. CDR3 length: 15 amino acids. Trimming removed 7 bases at V and 1 base at J, with 16 bases between. Germline V gene sequence: CDR1 MNHEY, CDR2 SMNVEV (reference sequence). Here the CDR3 reads CASTTRGYANTEAFF. The CDR3 DNA follows: TGTGCCAGCACGACCAGGGGCTACGCGAACACTGAAGCTTTCTTT.

The chain carries TRBV29-1 and TRBJ2-7; 9 bases match TRBD2. Germline V CDR1 and CDR2: SQVTM, ANQGSEA. The CDR3 length is 14 residues. V lost 7 bases, J lost 5 bases, and 12 bases stayed unmatched. CDR3 DNA: TGCAGCGCCTTTATAGCGGGAGAAAGCGACGAGCAGTACTTC. Protein sequence: CSAFIAGESDEQYF.

This chain connects TRBV30 to TRBJ2-7, with D perhaps TRBD1 (6 bases). V gave up 5 bases and J gave up 4 bases, with 18 bases separating them. Per the germline V gene, CDR1 is GTSNPN and CDR2 is SVGIG (reference sequence). This CDR3 is 14 amino acids long. The CDR3 coding sequence is TGTGCCTGGGAAGGTGCAGGGGTTGTGTACGAGCAGTACTTC. Its protein is CAWEGAGVVYEQYF.

The V gene is TRBV5-1, the J gene TRBJ1-3; a weak D match, TRBD1 (6 bases). The CDR3 is made up of 17 amino acids. In germline, CDR1 is SGHRS, CDR2 YFSETQ. V was pared by 1 base and J by 0 bases, with 14 bases between. The CDR3: CASSLWAPDSSGNTIYF. As DNA, the CDR3 is TGCGCCAGCAGCTTGTGGGCACCGGACAGCTCTGGAAACACCATATATTTT.

The chain recombines TRBV28 with TRBJ2-5, with 7 bases that match TRBD2. CDR3 length: 14 amino acids. The germline gives CDR1 MDHEN, CDR2 SYDVKM. The V and J ends lost 4 bases and 1 base, in that order; junction bases with no gene match: 3. CDR3 nucleotides: TGTGCCAGCAGTTCCGCTAGCGGCCAAGAGACCCAGTACTTC. It codes for CASSSASGQETQYF.

V usage is TRBV11-3 and J usage is TRBJ1-1, with D possibly being TRBD1 (5 bases). Germline V CDR1 and CDR2: SGHNT, YENEEA. V lost 2 bases to trimming and J lost 5 bases, with 9 bases between them. The CDR3 has 13 amino acids. The CDR3 DNA is TGTGCCAGCAGCTTACCGGGGGGGACTGAAGCTTTCTTT. Residues: CASSLPGGTEAFF.

The V and J genes are TRBV27 and TRBJ2-7; D might be TRBD1 (5 bases). Between the trimmed V and J ends, which lost 4 bases and 0 bases, there was a span of 13 bases. The CDR3 is 15 residues long. Looked up from germline, CDR1 is MNHEY and CDR2 is SMNVEV (reference sequence). CDR3 sequence reads: CASSSIRADSYEQYF. The CDR3 DNA reads as TGTGCCAGCAGTTCCATCAGGGCCGACTCCTACGAGCAGTACTTC.

This chain uses TRBV28 with TRBJ2-2, with 7 bases identical to TRBD1. The CDR3 sequence is 15 residues long. Germline V gene data show CDR1 as MDHEN and CDR2 as SYDVKM. V lost 7 bases to trimming and J lost 4 bases; unmatched junction nucleotides: 9. CDR3 residues: CASIPGTDRTGELFF. CDR3 bases: TGTGCCAGCATCCCAGGGACAGATCGCACCGGGGAGCTGTTTTTT. The full variable domain, rest sourced from reference TRBV28 and TRBJ2-2, is DVKVTQSSRYLVKRTGEKVFLECVQDMDHENMFWYRQDPGLGLRLIYFSYDVKMKEKGDIPEGYSVSREKKERFSLILESASTNQTSMYLCASIPGTDRTGELFFGEGSRLTVL.

The chain combines TRBV30 with TRBJ2-3, with D tentatively TRBD2 (7 bases). This CDR3 region has 14 residues. The V end was cut by 2 bases, the J end by 4 bases, with 13 bases between. Germline V gives CDR1 GTSNPN, CDR2 SVGIG (reference sequence). In DNA form, the CDR3 reads TGTGCCTGGAGTCAGGGCGGGGGCCCAGATACGCAGTATTTT. This gives the protein CAWSQGGGPDTQYF.